This TCR beta chain was observed in a study of blood T cell repertoires in COVID-19. Across the study: Material from acute and convalescent COVID-19 was sourced from the United States, Italy and Spain. T cells, B-cell-depleted T cells, or PBMCs supplied cDNA or gDNA.

As processed by the authors: Amplified reference gene primers provided the basis for estimating nucleated cell counts. Profiling relied on immunoSEQ multiplex PCR, and the TCRdb table lists in-frame clones only, not all of them. Clone size and the V and J calls come from that table; the DNA yielded D and trimming. Of 200,000 to 250,000 clones in the sample, approximately 83% are singletons; the top ten hold about 3.4%. The germline gives CDR1 LGHNA, CDR2 YSLEER. The CDR3 totals 14 residues. Trimming removed 0 bases at V and 3 bases at J, with 9 bases between. Recovered status in Cohort 3 required two negative PCRs, clearance, or symptom resolution.

This TCR was sampled from a woman in her sixties or seventies who had recovered from COVID-19. V usage is TRBV4-3 and J usage is TRBJ2-7; possible D gene TRBD1, 6 bases. The sample was PBMCs or T cells enriched from blood (not recorded which). The CDR3 sequence: CASSQEGRGYEQYF. In DNA, the CDR3 is TGCGCCAGCAGCCAAGAAGGCAGGGGCTACGAGCAGTACTTC.